The entry below describes one T cell receptor (beta chain). The target antigen is unknown. The sample is drawn from a study of T cell responses to AZD1222 COVID-19 vaccine. Points from the study as a whole: Repertoires in all cases were sampled only once the peak T cell response had passed. The number of AZD1222 recipients seropositive at baseline was only six. Dominant at 160-218 and 743-854, vaccine-associated CD4 TCRs also spanned spike.

Generated by immunoSEQ multiplex PCR, the TCRdb table keeps only in-frame clones and is missing some. In the table there are 95,000 to 150,000 clones, around 86% of which are singletons. CDR3 size: 16 residues. CDR1 and CDR2 from the germline V gene are SGHAT and FQNNGV. V lost 5 bases and J lost 2; bases outside the gene matches: 11. The sequences come from peripheral blood, collected on day 0 of AZD1222 vaccination. The J gene is TRBJ2-7, the V gene TRBV11-2, with 8 bases identical to TRBD1. The receptor's source is an adult in good health. CDR3 protein: CASSKGSDRDPYEQYF. As DNA, the CDR3 is TGTGCCAGCAGCAAAGGGTCGGACAGGGATCCCTACGAGCAGTACTTC.